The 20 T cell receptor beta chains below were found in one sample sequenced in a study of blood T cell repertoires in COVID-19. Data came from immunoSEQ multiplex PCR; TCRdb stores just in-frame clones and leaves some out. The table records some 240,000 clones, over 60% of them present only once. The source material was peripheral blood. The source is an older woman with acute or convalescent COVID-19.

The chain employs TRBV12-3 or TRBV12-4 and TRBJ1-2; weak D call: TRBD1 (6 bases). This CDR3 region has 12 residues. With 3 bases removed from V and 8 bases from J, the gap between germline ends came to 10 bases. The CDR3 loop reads CASSFSGEGYTF. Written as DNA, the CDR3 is TGTGCCAGCAGTTTTTCAGGGGAAGGCTACACCTTC.

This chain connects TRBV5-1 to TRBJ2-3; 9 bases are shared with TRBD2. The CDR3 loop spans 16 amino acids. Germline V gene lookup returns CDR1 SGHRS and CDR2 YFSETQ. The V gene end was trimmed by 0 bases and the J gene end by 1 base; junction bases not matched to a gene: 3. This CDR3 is CASSLGTSVGTDTQYF. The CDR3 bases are TGCGCCAGCAGCTTGGGGACTAGCGTCGGCACAGATACGCAGTATTTT.

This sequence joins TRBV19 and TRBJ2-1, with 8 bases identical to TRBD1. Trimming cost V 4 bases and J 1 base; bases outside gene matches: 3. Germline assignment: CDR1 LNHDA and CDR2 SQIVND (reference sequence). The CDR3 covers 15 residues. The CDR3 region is CASSTHRGSYNEQFF. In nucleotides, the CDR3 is TGTGCCAGTAGTACCCACAGGGGGTCCTACAATGAGCAGTTCTTC. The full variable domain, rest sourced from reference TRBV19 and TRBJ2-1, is DGGITQSPKYLFRKEGQNVTLSCEQNLNHDAMYWYRQDPGQGLRLIYYSQIVNDFQKGDIAEGYSVSREKKESFPLTVTSAQKNPTAFYLCASSTHRGSYNEQFFGPGTRLTVL.

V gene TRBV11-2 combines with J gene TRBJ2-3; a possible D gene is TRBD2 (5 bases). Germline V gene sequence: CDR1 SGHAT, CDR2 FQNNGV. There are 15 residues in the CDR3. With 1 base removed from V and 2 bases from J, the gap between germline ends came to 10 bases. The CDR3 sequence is CASSLVGRPTDTQYF. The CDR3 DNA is TGTGCCAGCAGCTTAGTGGGGAGACCCACAGATACGCAGTATTTT.

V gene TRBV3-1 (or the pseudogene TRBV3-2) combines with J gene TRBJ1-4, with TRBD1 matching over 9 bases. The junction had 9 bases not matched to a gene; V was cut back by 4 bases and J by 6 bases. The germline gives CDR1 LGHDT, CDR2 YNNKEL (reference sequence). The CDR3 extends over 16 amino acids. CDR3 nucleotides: TGTGCCAGCAGCCGCGGACCGGGACAGGGAGATGAAAAACTGTTTTTT. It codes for CASSRGPGQGDEKLFF.

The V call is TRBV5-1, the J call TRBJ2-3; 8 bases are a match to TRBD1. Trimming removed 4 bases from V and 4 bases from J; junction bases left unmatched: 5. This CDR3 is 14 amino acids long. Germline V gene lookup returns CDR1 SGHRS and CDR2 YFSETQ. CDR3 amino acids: CASSPEQGADTQYF. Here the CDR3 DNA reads TGCGCCAGCAGCCCCGAACAGGGGGCAGATACGCAGTATTTT.

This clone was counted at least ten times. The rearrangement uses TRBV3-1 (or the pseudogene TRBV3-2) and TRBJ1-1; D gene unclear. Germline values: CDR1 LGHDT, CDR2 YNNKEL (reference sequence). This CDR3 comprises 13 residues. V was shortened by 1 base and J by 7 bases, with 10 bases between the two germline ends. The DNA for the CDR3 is TGTGCCAGCAGCCAAGGGGGAGTGGTTGAAGCTTTCTTT. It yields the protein CASSQGGVVEAFF.

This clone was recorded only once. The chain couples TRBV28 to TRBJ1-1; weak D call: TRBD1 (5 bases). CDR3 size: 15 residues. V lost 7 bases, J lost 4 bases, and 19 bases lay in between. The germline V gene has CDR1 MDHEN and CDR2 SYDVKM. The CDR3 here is CASTLPLGALTEAFF. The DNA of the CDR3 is TGTGCCAGCACCCTCCCTTTAGGGGCGCTCACTGAAGCTTTCTTT.

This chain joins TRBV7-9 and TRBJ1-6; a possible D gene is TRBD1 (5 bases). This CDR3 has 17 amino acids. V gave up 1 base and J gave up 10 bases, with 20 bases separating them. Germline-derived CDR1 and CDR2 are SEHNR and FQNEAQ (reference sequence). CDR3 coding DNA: TGTGCCAGCAGCTTAGAGGCCAATAAGCGGCGGGGGTCACCCCTCCACTTT. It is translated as CASSLEANKRRGSPLHF.

In DNA, the CDR3 is TGTGCCAGCAGTGACCCTCGACAGGCCCCTAGGATCACTGAAGCTTTCTTT. This sequence encodes CASSDPRQAPRITEAFF. V gene TRBV2 combines with J gene TRBJ1-1; D is possibly TRBD1 (6 bases). CDR3 length: 17 amino acids. Germline CDR1 SNHLY, CDR2 FYNNEI. Trimming removed 3 bases at V and 4 bases at J, with 21 bases between.

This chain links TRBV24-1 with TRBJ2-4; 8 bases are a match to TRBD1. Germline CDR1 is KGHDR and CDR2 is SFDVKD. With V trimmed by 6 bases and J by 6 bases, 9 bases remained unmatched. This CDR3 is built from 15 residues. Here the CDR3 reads CATSPETGDSNIQYF. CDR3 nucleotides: TGTGCCACCAGTCCTGAGACAGGGGATTCAAACATTCAGTACTTC.

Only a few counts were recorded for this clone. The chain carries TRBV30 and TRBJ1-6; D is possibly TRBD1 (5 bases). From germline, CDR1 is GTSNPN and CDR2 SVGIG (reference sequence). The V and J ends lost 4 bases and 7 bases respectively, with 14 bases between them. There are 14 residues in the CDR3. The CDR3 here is CAWTPGGMNSPLHF. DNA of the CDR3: TGTGCCTGGACCCCGGGGGGTATGAATTCACCCCTCCACTTT. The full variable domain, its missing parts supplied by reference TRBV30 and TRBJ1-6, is SQTIHQWPATLVQPVGSPLSLECTVEGTSNPNLYWYRQAAGRGLQLLFYSVGIGQISSEVPQNLSASRPQDRQFILSSKKLLLSDSGFYLCAWTPGGMNSPLHFGNGTRLTVT.

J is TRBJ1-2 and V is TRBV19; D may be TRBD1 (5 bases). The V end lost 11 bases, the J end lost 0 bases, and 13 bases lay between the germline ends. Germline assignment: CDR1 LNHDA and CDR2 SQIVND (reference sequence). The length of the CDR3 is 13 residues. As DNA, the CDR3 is TGTGCCTCCACGCGGGGGGCTAACTATGGCTACACCTTC. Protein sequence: CASTRGANYGYTF.

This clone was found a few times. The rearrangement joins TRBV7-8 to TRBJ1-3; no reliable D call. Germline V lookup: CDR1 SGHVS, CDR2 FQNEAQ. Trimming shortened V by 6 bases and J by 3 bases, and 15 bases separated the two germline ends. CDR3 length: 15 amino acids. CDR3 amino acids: CASRETTGFGNTIYF. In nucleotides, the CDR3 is TGTGCCAGCAGAGAAACCACGGGGTTTGGAAACACCATATATTTT.

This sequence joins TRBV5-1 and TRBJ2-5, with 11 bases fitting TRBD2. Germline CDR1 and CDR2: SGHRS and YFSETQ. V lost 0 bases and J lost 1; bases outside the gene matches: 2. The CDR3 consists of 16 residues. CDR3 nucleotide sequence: TGCGCCAGCAGCTTGGGACTAGCGGGGCCCCAAGAGACCCAGTACTTC. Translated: CASSLGLAGPQETQYF.

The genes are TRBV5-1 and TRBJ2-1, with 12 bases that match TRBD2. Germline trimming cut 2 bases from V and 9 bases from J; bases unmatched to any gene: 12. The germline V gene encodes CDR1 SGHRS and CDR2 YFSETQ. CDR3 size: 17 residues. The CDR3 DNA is TGCGCCAGCAGCTTACTAGCGGGGGGAGCCCTATCTGGTGAGCAGTTCTTC. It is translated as CASSLLAGGALSGEQFF.

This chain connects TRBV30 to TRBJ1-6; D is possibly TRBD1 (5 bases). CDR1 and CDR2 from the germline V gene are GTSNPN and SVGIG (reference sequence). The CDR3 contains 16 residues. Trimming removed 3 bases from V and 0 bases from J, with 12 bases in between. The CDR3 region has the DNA TGTGCCTGGAGGAAAGGGGCGAGCTCCTATAATTCACCCCTCCACTTT. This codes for CAWRKGASSYNSPLHF.

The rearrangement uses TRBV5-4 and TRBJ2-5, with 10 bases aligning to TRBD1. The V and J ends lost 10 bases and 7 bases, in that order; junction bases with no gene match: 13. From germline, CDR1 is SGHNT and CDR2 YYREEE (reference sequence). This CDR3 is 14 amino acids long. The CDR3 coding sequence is TGTGCCTGGGGGAAGACAGGGGGCGTCGGGACCCAGTACTTC. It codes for CAWGKTGGVGTQYF.

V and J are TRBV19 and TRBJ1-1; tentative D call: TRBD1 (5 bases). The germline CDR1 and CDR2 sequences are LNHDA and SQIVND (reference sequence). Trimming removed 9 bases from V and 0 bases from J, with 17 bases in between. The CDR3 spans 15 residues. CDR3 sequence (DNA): TGTGCCAGCGGGAGGGGCCAGATTATGAACACTGAAGCTTTCTTT. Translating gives CASGRGQIMNTEAFF. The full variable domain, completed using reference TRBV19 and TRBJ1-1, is DGGITQSPKYLFRKEGQNVTLSCEQNLNHDAMYWYRQDPGQGLRLIYYSQIVNDFQKGDIAEGYSVSREKKESFPLTVTSAQKNPTAFYLCASGRGQIMNTEAFFGQGTRLTVV.

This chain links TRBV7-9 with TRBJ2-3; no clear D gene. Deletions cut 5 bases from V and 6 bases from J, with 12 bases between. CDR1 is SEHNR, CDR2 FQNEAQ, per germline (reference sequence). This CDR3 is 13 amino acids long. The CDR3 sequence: CASSPRSEDTQYF. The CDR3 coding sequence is TGTGCCAGCAGCCCCCGGTCCGAGGATACGCAGTATTTT.